This paragraph covers one T cell receptor (beta chain) sequence. The data were taken from a study of tumor-infiltrating lymphocytes in primary liver carcinoma. Whole-study context: Each participant had primary liver carcinoma, and surgical resection was the treatment.

TCR beta cDNA was made from 500 ng total RNA with a constant-region primer. Modified slightly, ARM-PCR produced TCR beta libraries over three nested multiplex PCR rounds. Researchers ran the first two PCR rounds for roughly 11 cycles each with TRBV1-TRBV30 forward primers and a C-beta reverse primer. TCRdb redid the calling of the multiplex PCR reads with MiXCR, one entry per CDR3 protein. The sample has nearly 200,000 distinct CDR3 sequences, around three fifths seen once. Germline DNA was also extracted, and blood RNA derived from unsorted whole blood. The germline V gene encodes CDR1 SGHDN and CDR2 FVKESK. V shed 9 bases and J shed 5 bases, with 19 bases lying between them. The CDR3 totals 14 residues.

What was sequenced was peripheral blood. This TCR derives from a woman in her sixties with primary liver carcinoma and hepatitis B virus infection. The chain links TRBV14 to TRBJ2-5; no definite D call. The CDR3 DNA follows: TGTGCCAGTGGAGAGTCAACCGGGCGGGAGACCCAGTACTTC. Translated, it gives CASGESTGRETQYF. Variable domain in full (rest from reference TRBV14 and TRBJ2-5): EAGVTQFPSHSVIEKGQTVTLRCDPISGHDNLYWYRRVMGKEIKFLLHFVKESKQDESGMPNNRFLAERTGGTYSTLKVQPAELEDSGVYFCASGESTGRETQYFGPGTRLLVL.